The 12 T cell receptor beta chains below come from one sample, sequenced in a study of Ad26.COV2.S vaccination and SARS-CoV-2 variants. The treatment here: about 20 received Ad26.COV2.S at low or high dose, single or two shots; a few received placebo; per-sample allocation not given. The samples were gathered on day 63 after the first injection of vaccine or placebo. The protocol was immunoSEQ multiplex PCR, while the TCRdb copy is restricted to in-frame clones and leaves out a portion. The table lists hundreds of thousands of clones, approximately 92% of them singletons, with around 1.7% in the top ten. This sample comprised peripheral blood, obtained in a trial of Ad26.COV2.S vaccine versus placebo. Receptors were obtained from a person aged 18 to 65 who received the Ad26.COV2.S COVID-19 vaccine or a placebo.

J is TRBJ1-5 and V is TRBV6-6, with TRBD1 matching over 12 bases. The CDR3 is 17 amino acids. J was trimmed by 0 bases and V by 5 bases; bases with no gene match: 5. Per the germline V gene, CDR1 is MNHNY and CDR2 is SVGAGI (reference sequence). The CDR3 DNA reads TGTGCCAGCAGTCTCCGGGACAGGGGGCATAGCAATCAGCCCCAGCATTTT. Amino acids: CASSLRDRGHSNQPQHF.

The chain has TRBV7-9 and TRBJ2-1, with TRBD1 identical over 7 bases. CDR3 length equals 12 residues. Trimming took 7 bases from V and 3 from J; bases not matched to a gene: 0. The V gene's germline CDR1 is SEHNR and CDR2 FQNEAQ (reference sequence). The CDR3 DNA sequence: TGTGCCAGCACAGGGGGCTACAATGAGCAGTTCTTC. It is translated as CASTGGYNEQFF.

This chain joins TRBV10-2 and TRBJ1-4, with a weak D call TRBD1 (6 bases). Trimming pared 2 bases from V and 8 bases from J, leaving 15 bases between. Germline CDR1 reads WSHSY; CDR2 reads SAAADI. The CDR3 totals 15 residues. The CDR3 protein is CASSEQTGISEKLFF. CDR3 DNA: TGCGCCAGCAGTGAGCAGACAGGAATATCGGAAAAACTGTTTTTT.

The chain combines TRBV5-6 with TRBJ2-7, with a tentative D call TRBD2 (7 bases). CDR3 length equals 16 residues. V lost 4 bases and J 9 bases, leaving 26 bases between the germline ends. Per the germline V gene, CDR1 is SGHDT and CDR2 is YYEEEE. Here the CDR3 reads CASSPGGLGRRSWQYF. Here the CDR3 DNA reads TGTGCCAGCAGCCCCGGGGGGCTGGGTAGGAGGTCGTGGCAGTACTTC.

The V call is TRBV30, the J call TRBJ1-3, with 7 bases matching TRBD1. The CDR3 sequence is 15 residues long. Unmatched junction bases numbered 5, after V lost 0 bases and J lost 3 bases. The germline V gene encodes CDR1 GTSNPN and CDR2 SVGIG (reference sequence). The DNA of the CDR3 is TGTGCCTGGAGTGTGGCAGGGGGATTTGGAAACACCATATATTTT. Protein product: CAWSVAGGFGNTIYF.

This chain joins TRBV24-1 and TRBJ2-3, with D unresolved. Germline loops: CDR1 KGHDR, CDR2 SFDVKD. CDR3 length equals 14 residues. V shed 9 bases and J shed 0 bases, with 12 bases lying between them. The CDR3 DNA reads TGTGCCACCCAGGAGACGGATAGCACAGATACGCAGTATTTT. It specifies CATQETDSTDTQYF.

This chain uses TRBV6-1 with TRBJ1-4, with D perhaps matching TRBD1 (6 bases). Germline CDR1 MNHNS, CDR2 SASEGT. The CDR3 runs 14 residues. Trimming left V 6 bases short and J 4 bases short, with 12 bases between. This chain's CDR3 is CASRGAGDNEKLFF. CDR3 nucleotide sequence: TGTGCCAGCAGGGGGGCAGGGGATAATGAAAAACTGTTTTTT.

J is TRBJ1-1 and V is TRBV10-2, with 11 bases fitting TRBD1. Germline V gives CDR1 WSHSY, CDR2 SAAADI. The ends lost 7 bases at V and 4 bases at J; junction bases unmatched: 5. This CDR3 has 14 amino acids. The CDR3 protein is CASTRTGGFTEAFF. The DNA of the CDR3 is TGCGCCAGCACCAGGACAGGGGGCTTCACTGAAGCTTTCTTT.

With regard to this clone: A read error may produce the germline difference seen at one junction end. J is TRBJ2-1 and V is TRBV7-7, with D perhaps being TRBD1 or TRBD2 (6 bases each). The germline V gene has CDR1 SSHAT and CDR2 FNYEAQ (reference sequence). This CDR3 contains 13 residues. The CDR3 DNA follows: TGTGCTAGCAGTCGCGAGGGGGGCGATGAGCAGTTCTTC. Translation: CASSREGGDEQFF.

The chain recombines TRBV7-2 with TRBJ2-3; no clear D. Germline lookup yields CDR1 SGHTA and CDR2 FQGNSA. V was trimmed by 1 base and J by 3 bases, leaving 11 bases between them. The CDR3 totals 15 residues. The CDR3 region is CASSLGPRRTDTQYF. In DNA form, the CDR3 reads TGTGCCAGCAGCTTAGGACCCAGACGGACAGATACGCAGTATTTT.

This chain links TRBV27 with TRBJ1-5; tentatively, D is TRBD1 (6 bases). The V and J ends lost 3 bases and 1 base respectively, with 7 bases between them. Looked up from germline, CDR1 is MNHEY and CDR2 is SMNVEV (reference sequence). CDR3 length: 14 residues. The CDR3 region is CASSFGQSNQPQHF. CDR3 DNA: TGTGCCAGCAGTTTTGGACAGAGCAATCAGCCCCAGCATTTT.

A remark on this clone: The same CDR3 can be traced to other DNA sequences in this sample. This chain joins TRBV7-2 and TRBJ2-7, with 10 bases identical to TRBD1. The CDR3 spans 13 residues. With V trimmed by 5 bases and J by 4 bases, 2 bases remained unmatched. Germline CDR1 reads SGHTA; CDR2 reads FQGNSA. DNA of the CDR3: TGTGCCAGCAGCACGGGACAGGGGTACGAGCAGTACTTC. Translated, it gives CASSTGQGYEQYF.